Listed below are T cell receptor beta chains from one sample, sequenced in a study of blood T cell repertoires in COVID-19. Sequencing was performed with immunoSEQ multiplex PCR; in TCRdb, only in-frame clones are kept and a portion is missing. Of around 400,000 clones in the sample, more than 70% were seen once. Source material: peripheral blood. These receptors were taken from a woman aged 60-75 years with COVID-19, enrolled during active disease. The CDR3 runs from the conserved cysteine through the conserved F or W. A D gene is named only where the DNA matches it firmly. Some rows have no size entry. The others give once, few or many, or a class for an expanded clone.

j_gene | d_gene | abundance | v_gene | CDR3nt | CDR3aa
TRBJ1-1 | - | - | TRBV10-1 | TGCGCCAGCAGTGAGTCCCAGGCGAAGACTGAAGCTTTCTTT | CASSESQAKTEAFF
TRBJ1-6 | TRBD1 | - | TRBV4-1 | TGCGCCAGCAGCCAACCTGGACAGGGGGTTTCTTCACCCCTCCACTTT | CASSQPGQGVSSPLHF
TRBJ1-5 | TRBD1 | - | TRBV27 | TGTGCCAGCAGTTTAAGACTGACAGGGGGCAATCAGCCCCAGCATTTT | CASSLRLTGGNQPQHF
TRBJ2-3 | - | - | TRBV10-3 | TGTGCCATCAGTTTAGACAGACCCACAGATACGCAGTATTTT | CAISLDRPTDTQYF
TRBJ2-2 | TRBD1 | - | TRBV5-4 | TGTGCCAGCAGCTTGGGACAGGGTAACACCGGGGAGCTGTTTTTT | CASSLGQGNTGELFF
TRBJ1-6 | TRBD1 | - | TRBV28 | TGTGCCAGCAGTTTCGGACAGGACTTTTCCTCCTATAATTCACCCCTCCACTTT | CASSFGQDFSSYNSPLHF
TRBJ1-4 | TRBD1 | - | TRBV6-5 | TGTGCCAGCAGTTCAACAGGGGGACCTAATGAAAAACTGTTTTTT | CASSSTGGPNEKLFF
TRBJ2-1 | - | - | TRBV7-2 | TGTGCCAGCAGCTTAGCGCCGGCGGGGTTCTCCTACAATGAGCAGTTCTTC | CASSLAPAGFSYNEQFF
TRBJ2-7 | TRBD1 | once | TRBV2 | TGTGCCAGCAGGGAGGGGACAGGGGTGGCCCACGAGCAGTACTTC | CASREGTGVAHEQYF
TRBJ2-5 | - | - | TRBV11-1 | TGTGCCAGCAGCTTAGTGTCAGGGGTCCAAGAGACCCAGTACTTC | CASSLVSGVQETQYF
TRBJ2-1 | - | - | TRBV18 | TGTGCCAGCTCACCACCGGCGGGCAGCTCCTACAATGAGCAGTTCTTC | CASSPPAGSSYNEQFF
TRBJ1-1 | TRBD1 | - | TRBV5-1 | TGCGCCAGCAGCCCTCAGGGGGGGAACACTGAAGCTTTCTTT | CASSPQGGNTEAFF
TRBJ2-4 | - | - | TRBV2 | TGTGCCAGCAGTGAGGTGAACAGGGCCAAAAACATTCAGTACTTC | CASSEVNRAKNIQYF
TRBJ1-1 | TRBD1 | - | TRBV3-1/TRBV3-2 | TGTGCCAGCAGCCGGGGACAGGGGGGGACTGAAGCTTTCTTT | CASSRGQGGTEAFF
TRBJ2-1 | TRBD1 | - | TRBV5-1 | TGCGCCAGCAGCCCGGGACAGGGCTCTACAAATGAGCAGTTCTTC | CASSPGQGSTNEQFF
TRBJ2-3 | TRBD1 | - | TRBV9 | TGTGCCAGCAGCGACAGGGGGCGCGCAGATACGCAGTATTTT | CASSDRGRADTQYF
TRBJ2-6 | - | - | TRBV13 | TGTGCCAGCAACCCACCGGGACTGAGGGGAGCTGGGGCCAACGTCCTGACTTTC | CASNPPGLRGAGANVLTF
TRBJ1-1 | - | - | TRBV29-1 | TGCAGCGTTTCGAGTGGCGGTGGAACTGAAGCTTTCTTT | CSVSSGGGTEAFF
TRBJ2-5 | - | few | TRBV29-1 | TGCAGCGTTGAGGACTGGGCAGGGGATCGGACCCAGTACTTC | CSVEDWAGDRTQYF
TRBJ2-5 | TRBD2 | - | TRBV7-8 | TGTGCCAGCAGCTTGGGACTAGCGGGGGGAGAGACCCAGTACTTC | CASSLGLAGGETQYF
TRBJ1-5 | TRBD1 | few | TRBV2 | TGTGCCAGCAGCACTGACAGGGTGAATCAGCCCCAGCATTTT | CASSTDRVNQPQHF
TRBJ1-1 | - | - | TRBV27 | TGTGCCAGCAGTTCCCTCCTTTTTGGGGCGAACACTGAAGCTTTCTTT | CASSSLLFGANTEAFF
TRBJ1-5 | TRBD1 | - | TRBV3-1/TRBV3-2 | TGTGCCAGCAGCCGGGACAGATATCAGCCCCAGCATTTT | CASSRDRYQPQHF
TRBJ1-6 | - | - | TRBV27 | TGTGCCAGCAGTCCATCCTGGGGGGAGTATAATTCACCCCTCCACTTT | CASSPSWGEYNSPLHF
TRBJ2-3 | - | - | TRBV7-9 | TGTGCCAGCAGCTTAGGACTGACTACAGATACGCAGTATTTT | CASSLGLTTDTQYF
TRBJ1-5 | - | once | TRBV10-3 | TGTGCCATCAGACCCGGGACTAATCAGCCCCAGCATTTT | CAIRPGTNQPQHF
TRBJ2-4 | - | - | TRBV28 | TGTGCCAGCAGCCTGCGCGGCATAGCCAAAAACATTCAGTACTTC | CASSLRGIAKNIQYF
TRBJ2-1 | TRBD2 | - | TRBV5-1 | TGCGCCAGCAGCTTGGTTGCGGGGGATCGGGATGAGCAGTTCTTC | CASSLVAGDRDEQFF
TRBJ1-5 | - | - | TRBV19 | TGTGCCAGTAGGCCTTCGGGGCGGGGGGGCCATCAGCCCCAGCATTTT | CASRPSGRGGHQPQHF